This T cell receptor beta chain was retrieved from a study of monozygotic twins with inflammatory bowel disease. Study results and caveats: The inverse Simpson measure of TCRbeta diversity was lower in IBD patients than in healthy co-twins.

The CDR3 consists of 16 residues. Per germline, CDR1 LNHDA and CDR2 SQIVND (reference sequence). Points on this clonotype: The antigen remains undetermined.

TCRdb derives one entry per CDR3 protein from the 5' RACE reads, leaving out DNA. The repertoire shows under 200,000 distinct CDR3 sequences; the top ten hold 2.8%. The sample comprised blood. The V gene is TRBV19, the J gene TRBJ1-2; as DNA is missing, the TRBD1 call by TCRdb cannot be tested. The sequence came from a human donor with ulcerative colitis or Crohn's disease, or a healthy co-twin of an affected twin (not recorded which). CDR3 sequence: CASSTPPGRSNYGYTF. Looking up the rest from reference TRBV19 and TRBJ1-2 gives the full variable domain: DGGITQSPKYLFRKEGQNVTLSCEQNLNHDAMYWYRQDPGQGLRLIYYSQIVNDFQKGDIAEGYSVSREKKESFPLTVTSAQKNPTAFYLCASSTPPGRSNYGYTFGSGTRLTVV.